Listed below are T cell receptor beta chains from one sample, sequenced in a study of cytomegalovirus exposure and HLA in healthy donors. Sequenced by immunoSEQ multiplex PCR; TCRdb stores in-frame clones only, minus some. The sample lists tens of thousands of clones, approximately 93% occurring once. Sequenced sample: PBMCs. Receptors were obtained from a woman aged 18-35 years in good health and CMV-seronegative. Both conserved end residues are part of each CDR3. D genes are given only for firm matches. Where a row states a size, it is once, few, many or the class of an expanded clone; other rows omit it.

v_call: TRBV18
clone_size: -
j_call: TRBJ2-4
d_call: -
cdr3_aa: CASSPQDSLNIQYF
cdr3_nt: TGTGCCAGCTCACCTCAGGACAGCCTAAACATTCAGTACTTC

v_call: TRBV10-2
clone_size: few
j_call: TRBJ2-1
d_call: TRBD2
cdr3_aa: CASNERGLADYNEQFF
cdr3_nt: TGCGCCAGCAACGAGAGGGGACTAGCGGATTACAATGAGCAGTTCTTC

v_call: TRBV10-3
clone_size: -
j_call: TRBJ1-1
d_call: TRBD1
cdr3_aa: CAISPVSGQREAFF
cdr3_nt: TGTGCCATCAGCCCCGTGTCGGGACAGCGAGAAGCTTTCTTT

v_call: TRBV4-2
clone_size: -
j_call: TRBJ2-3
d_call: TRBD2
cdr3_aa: CASSQDRSGGPDTQYF
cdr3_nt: TGTGCCAGCAGCCAAGATCGTAGCGGGGGTCCTGATACGCAGTATTTT

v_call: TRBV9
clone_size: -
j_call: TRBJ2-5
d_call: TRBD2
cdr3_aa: CASSPGTSGQETQYF
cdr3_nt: TGTGCCAGCAGCCCTGGGACTAGCGGACAAGAGACCCAGTACTTC

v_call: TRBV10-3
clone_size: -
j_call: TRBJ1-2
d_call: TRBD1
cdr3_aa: CAIGTGLSYTF
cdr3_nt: TGTGCCATCGGGACAGGCCTCAGCTACACCTTC

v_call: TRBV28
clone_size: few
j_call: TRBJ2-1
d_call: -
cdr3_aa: CASSSYQNEQFF
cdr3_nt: TGTGCCAGCAGTTCTTACCAGAATGAGCAGTTCTTC

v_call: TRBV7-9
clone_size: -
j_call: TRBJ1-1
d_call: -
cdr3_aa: CASRTTGNTEAFF
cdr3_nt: TGTGCCAGCAGAACGACAGGGAACACTGAAGCTTTCTTT

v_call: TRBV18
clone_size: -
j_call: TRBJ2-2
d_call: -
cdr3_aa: CASYTTPSGELFF
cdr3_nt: TGTGCCAGCTATACGACTCCCTCCGGGGAGCTGTTTTTT

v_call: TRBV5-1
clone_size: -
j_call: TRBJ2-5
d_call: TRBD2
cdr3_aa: CASSSGTSGGYQETQYF
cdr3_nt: TGCGCCAGCAGCTCGGGGACTAGCGGGGGTTACCAAGAGACCCAGTACTTC

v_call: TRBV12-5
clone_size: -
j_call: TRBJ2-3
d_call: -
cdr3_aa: CASGLGAGSDTQYF
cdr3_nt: TGTGCTAGTGGTTTGGGCGCAGGCTCAGATACGCAGTATTTT

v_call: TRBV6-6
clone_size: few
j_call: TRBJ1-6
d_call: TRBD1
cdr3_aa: CASGLGTGGYSPLHF
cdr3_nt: TGTGCCAGCGGTCTAGGGACAGGGGGTTATTCACCCCTCCACTTT

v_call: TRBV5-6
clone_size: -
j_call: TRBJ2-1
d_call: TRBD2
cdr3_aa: CASSISGGAVNEQFF
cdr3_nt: TGTGCCAGCAGCATAAGCGGGGGGGCGGTCAATGAGCAGTTCTTC

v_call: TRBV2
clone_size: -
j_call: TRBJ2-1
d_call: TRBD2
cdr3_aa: CASSEPQRGKGNEQFF
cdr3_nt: TGTGCCAGCAGTGAGCCCCAGCGGGGGAAGGGGAATGAGCAGTTCTTC

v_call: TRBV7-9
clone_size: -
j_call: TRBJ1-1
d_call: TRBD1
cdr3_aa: CASSSAGQRNTEAFF
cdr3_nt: TGTGCCAGCAGCTCGGCGGGACAGCGGAACACTGAAGCTTTCTTT

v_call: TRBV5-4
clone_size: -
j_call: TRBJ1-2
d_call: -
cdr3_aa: CASSSVSLAPYGYTF
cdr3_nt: TGTGCCAGCAGCTCGGTTTCCCTTGCCCCGTATGGCTACACCTTC

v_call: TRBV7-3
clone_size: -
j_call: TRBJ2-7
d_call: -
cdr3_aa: CASSLGQGMSYEQYF
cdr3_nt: TGTGCCAGCAGCTTAGGCCAGGGGATGTCTTACGAGCAGTACTTC

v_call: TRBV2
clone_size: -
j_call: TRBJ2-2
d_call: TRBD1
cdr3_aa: CASSEDRMNRAGELFF
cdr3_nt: TGTGCCAGCAGTGAGGACAGGATGAATAGGGCCGGGGAGCTGTTTTTT

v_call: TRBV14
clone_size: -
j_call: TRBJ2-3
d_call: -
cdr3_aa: CASSQSSPPRVTDTQYF
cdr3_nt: TGTGCCAGCAGCCAATCTTCCCCGCCCCGGGTAACAGATACGCAGTATTTT

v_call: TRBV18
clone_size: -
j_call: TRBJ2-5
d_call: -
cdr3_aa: CASSGLGETQYF
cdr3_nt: TGTGCCAGCTCAGGGCTGGGAGAGACCCAGTACTTC

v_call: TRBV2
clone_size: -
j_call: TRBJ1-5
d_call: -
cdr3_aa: CASTRRAGGTGQPQHF
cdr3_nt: TGTGCCAGCACAAGAAGGGCGGGGGGCACGGGGCAGCCCCAGCATTTT

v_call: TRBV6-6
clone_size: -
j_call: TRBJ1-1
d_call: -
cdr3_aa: CASSYIRGGETEAFF
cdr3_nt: TGTGCCAGCAGTTACATTCGGGGGGGAGAAACTGAAGCTTTCTTT

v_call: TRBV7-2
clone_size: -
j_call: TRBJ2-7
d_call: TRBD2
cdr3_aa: CASSLQRGSYEQYF
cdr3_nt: TGTGCCAGCAGCTTACAGCGGGGCTCCTACGAGCAGTACTTC

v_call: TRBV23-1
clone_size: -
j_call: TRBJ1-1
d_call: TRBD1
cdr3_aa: CASIYWDRFEAFF
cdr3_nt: TGCGCCAGCATCTACTGGGACAGGTTTGAAGCTTTCTTT

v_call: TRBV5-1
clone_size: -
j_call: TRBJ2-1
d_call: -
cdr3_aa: CASSLVSGNEQFF
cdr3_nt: TGCGCCAGCAGCTTGGTCTCCGGCAATGAGCAGTTCTTC

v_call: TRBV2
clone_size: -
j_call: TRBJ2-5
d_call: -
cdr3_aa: CASSPRWGQETQYF
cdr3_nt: TGTGCCAGCAGTCCACGATGGGGGCAGGAGACCCAGTACTTC

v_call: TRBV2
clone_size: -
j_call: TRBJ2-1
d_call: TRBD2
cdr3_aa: CASSRRLAGQAYNEQFF
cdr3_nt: TGTGCCAGCAGTCGAAGACTAGCGGGACAGGCCTACAATGAGCAGTTCTTC

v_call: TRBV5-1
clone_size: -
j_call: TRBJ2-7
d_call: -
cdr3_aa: CASSLEGHPTREQYF
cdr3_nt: TGCGCCAGCAGCTTGGAGGGGCACCCCACCCGTGAGCAGTACTTC

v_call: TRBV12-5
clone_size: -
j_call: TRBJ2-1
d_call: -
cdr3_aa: CASGLGLVHEQFF
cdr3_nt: TGTGCTAGTGGTTTGGGACTGGTCCATGAGCAGTTCTTC

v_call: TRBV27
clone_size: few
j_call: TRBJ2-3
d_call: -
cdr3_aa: CASSLYRGGTDTQYF
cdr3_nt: TGTGCCAGCAGTTTATATAGGGGGGGGACAGATACGCAGTATTTT

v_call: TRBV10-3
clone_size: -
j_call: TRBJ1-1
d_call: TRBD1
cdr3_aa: CATSDRAGTEAFF
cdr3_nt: TGTGCCACTTCGGACAGGGCGGGCACTGAAGCTTTCTTT

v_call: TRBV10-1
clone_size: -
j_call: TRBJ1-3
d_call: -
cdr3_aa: CASSDQNRVYVNTIYF
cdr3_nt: TGCGCCAGCAGTGACCAAAACAGGGTGTACGTAAACACCATATATTTT

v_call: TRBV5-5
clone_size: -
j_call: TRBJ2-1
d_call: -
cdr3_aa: CASSWRDGNEQFF
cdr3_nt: TGTGCCAGCAGCTGGAGGGACGGCAATGAGCAGTTCTTC

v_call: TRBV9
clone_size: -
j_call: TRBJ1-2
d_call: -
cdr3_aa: CASSPTSFYYGYTF
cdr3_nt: TGTGCCAGCAGCCCCACATCTTTTTACTATGGCTACACCTTC

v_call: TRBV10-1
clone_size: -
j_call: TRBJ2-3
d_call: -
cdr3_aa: CASSEGYRETDTQYF
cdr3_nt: TGCGCCAGCAGTGAGGGATACAGGGAAACAGATACGCAGTATTTT

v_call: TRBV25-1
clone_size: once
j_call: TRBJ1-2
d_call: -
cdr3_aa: CASSDPGYGYTF
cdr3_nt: TGTGCCAGCAGTGACCCAGGTTATGGCTACACCTTC

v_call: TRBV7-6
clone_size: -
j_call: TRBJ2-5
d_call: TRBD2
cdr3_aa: CASSSPITSGGAVETQYF
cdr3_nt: TGTGCCAGCAGCTCGCCCATTACTAGCGGGGGGGCCGTGGAGACCCAGTACTTC

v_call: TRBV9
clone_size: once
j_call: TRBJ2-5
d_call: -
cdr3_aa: CASTLGADQETQYF
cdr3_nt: TGTGCCAGCACCCTAGGGGCCGACCAAGAGACCCAGTACTTC

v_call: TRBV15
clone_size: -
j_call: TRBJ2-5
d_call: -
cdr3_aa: CATSRDRGPVETQYF
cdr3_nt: TGTGCCACCAGCAGAGATCGTGGTCCAGTGGAGACCCAGTACTTC